This T cell receptor beta chain was found in a study of response to subunit inactivated influenza vaccine. V dropped 2 bases and J dropped 0 bases, with 14 bases sitting between them. CDR1 and CDR2 (germline): MNHEY, SVGAGI. This CDR3 comprises 17 residues. This clonotype came up a few times. Its specificity is not known. One entry per CDR3 protein results from TCRdb running MiXCR on the RT-PCR reads. The sample lists roughly 630,000 distinct CDR3 sequences; around 15% were seen once. Study conclusions and caveats: Each seasonal influenza vaccination recruits few new T cells, the authors suggested.

Sequenced here: PBMCs from blood, sampled around 14 days before vaccination. The J gene is TRBJ1-3, the V gene TRBV6-5; tentatively, D is TRBD1 (5 bases). The clonotype was recovered from a middle-aged man who received an inactivated influenza vaccine. CDR3 sequence (DNA): TGTGCCAGCAGTTACAACCAGGGCCTGATCTCTGGAAACACCATATATTTT. Translating gives CASSYNQGLISGNTIYF.